These T cell receptor beta chains were read from a single sample in a study of cytomegalovirus exposure and HLA in healthy donors. Sequenced by immunoSEQ multiplex PCR; TCRdb stores in-frame clones only, minus some. The sample yields 90,000 to 100,000 clones, under 90% seen once. Sequencing was carried out using PBMCs. The receptors derive from a middle-aged man in good health and CMV-seronegative. CDR3s include the opening cysteine and the closing phenylalanine or tryptophan. D genes are given only for firm matches. Some rows have no size entry. The others give once, few or many, or a class for an expanded clone.

v_gene,j_gene,d_gene,abundance,CDR3nt,CDR3aa
TRBV7-8,TRBJ1-5,.,.,TGTGCCAGCAGCTTAGCACCAGGGAATGGTCAGCCCCAGCATTTT,CASSLAPGNGQPQHF
TRBV11-3,TRBJ2-3,TRBD2,once,TGTGCCAGCAGCTCAGCACTAGCGGGAGGGCCGGATACGCAGTATTTT,CASSSALAGGPDTQYF
TRBV7-9,TRBJ1-1,.,.,TGTGCCAGCAGCTTAGGGGTCGGGGTCGGCACTGAAGCTTTCTTT,CASSLGVGVGTEAFF
TRBV19,TRBJ2-1,.,.,TGTGCCAGTAGGCTCCTAGGGGGCTCCTACAATGAGCAGTTCTTC,CASRLLGGSYNEQFF
TRBV18,TRBJ2-3,TRBD1,.,TGTGCCAGCTCACCCGACAGGGGGAATACGCAGTATTTT,CASSPDRGNTQYF
TRBV4-1,TRBJ2-4,TRBD2,.,TGCGCCAGCAGCCAAGTAGGGCTAGCGGGATTTATGTACTTC,CASSQVGLAGFMYF
TRBV5-1,TRBJ1-3,.,.,TGCGCCAGCAGCGGGGGGGACACCTTTCTGATCGGAAACACCGTATATTTT,CASSGGDTFLIGNTVYF
TRBV2,TRBJ2-7,.,few,TGTGCCAGCAAACCGGGACTTTACGAGCAGTACTTC,CASKPGLYEQYF
TRBV6-1,TRBJ1-5,.,.,TGTGCCAGCAGTGAATCGAGCGATCAGCCCCAGCATTTT,CASSESSDQPQHF
TRBV6-5,TRBJ2-5,TRBD2,.,TGTGCCAGCAGTTACGGGGCGGCGGGAGGGCCCAAGACCCAGTACTTC,CASSYGAAGGPKTQYF
TRBV29-1,TRBJ2-7,TRBD1,.,TGCAGCGCCCGGGACAGGCTCTTCGAGCAGTACTTC,CSARDRLFEQYF
TRBV18,TRBJ1-4,.,.,TGTGCCAGCTCACCATCGGTAGGACAGCCCTCTAATGAAAAACTGTTTTTT,CASSPSVGQPSNEKLFF
TRBV9,TRBJ2-2,TRBD2,.,TGTGCCAGCAGCGGCAGGAGGAGCGGGAGTATCACCGGGGAGCTGTTTTTT,CASSGRRSGSITGELFF
TRBV7-9,TRBJ1-1,.,.,TGTGCCAGCAGCTTAGCGGGAAGAGGGAGCACTGAAGCTTTCTTT,CASSLAGRGSTEAFF
TRBV5-4,TRBJ2-3,.,.,TGTGCCAGCGGCAAGGGGACTAGCACAGATACGCAGTATTTT,CASGKGTSTDTQYF
TRBV6-5,TRBJ1-2,.,once,TGTGCCAGCACCCTACGTTCTACCGGGAGCTACACCTTC,CASTLRSTGSYTF
TRBV18,TRBJ2-1,TRBD1,once,TGTGCCAGCTCGCTCGGACAGGCCCCCGACAATGAGCAGTTCTTC,CASSLGQAPDNEQFF
TRBV7-2,TRBJ2-7,TRBD1,.,TGTGCCAGCAGCTTACGAGGGGGCGGCTCCTACGAGCAGTACTTC,CASSLRGGGSYEQYF
TRBV18,TRBJ1-5,TRBD1,.,TGTGCCAGCTCACAGGGACAGGGTAGCAATCAGCCCCAGCATTTT,CASSQGQGSNQPQHF
TRBV4-2,TRBJ2-1,TRBD2,.,TGTGCCAGCAGCCAAGTGGTAGCGGGAGGATCCTACAATGAGCAGTTCTTC,CASSQVVAGGSYNEQFF
TRBV29-1,TRBJ2-3,TRBD2,once,TGCAGCGTTGGGTTCTCTAGCGGCACATACGCGCAGTATTTT,CSVGFSSGTYAQYF
TRBV9,TRBJ2-5,TRBD2,.,TGTGCCAGCAGCTCTGGACTGACTAGCGGGGGTCGCCAAGAGACCCAGTACTTC,CASSSGLTSGGRQETQYF
TRBV25-1,TRBJ2-2,.,.,TGTGCCAGCAGTGGGCCTTACGGGGAGCTGTTTTTT,CASSGPYGELFF
TRBV28,TRBJ2-7,TRBD1,.,TGTGCCAGCAGGATACAGGGGGCGAGGTACGAGCAGTACTTC,CASRIQGARYEQYF
TRBV6-1,TRBJ1-1,TRBD1,.,TGTGCCAGCAGTGAGGGGACAGTCCGCCTTGAAGCTTTCTTT,CASSEGTVRLEAFF
TRBV2,TRBJ2-3,TRBD2,.,TGTGCCAGCAGTGTAGGGGCTAGCGGGTATAGCACAGATACGCAGTATTTT,CASSVGASGYSTDTQYF
TRBV21-1,TRBJ2-7,.,.,TGTGCCAGCAGCTCACGGACTAGCGGGAGGGCCGTGCAGTACTTC,CASSSRTSGRAVQYF
TRBV4-1,TRBJ2-3,.,few,TGCGCCAGCAGCCAAGTTTCCCGTGTGTCAGATACGCAGTATTTT,CASSQVSRVSDTQYF
TRBV5-3,TRBJ2-7,.,.,TGTGCCAGAAGCGTGGCGAGGAGTTGGAAGCGGTACGAGCAGTACTTC,CARSVARSWKRYEQYF
TRBV10-2,TRBJ2-7,TRBD1,.,TGCGCCAGCAGTAGCGCCAGGGGGCTCGAGCAGTACTTC,CASSSARGLEQYF
TRBV28,TRBJ2-1,.,.,TGTGCCAGCAGTTTATTGGATCCGTGGGTCACTCCCGGGATCCAAACAAGGCCGGGGGAGCAGTTCTTC,CASSLLDPWVTPGIQTRPGEQFF
TRBV6-6,TRBJ2-7,.,.,TGTGCCAGCAGCCCAGGCAGGGTCCACGAGCAGTACTTC,CASSPGRVHEQYF
TRBV2,TRBJ1-3,TRBD1,.,TGTGCCAGCAGTGAAGAGGGGACAGGAGCTGGAAACACCATATATTTT,CASSEEGTGAGNTIYF
TRBV13,TRBJ2-7,TRBD2,.,TGTGCCAGCAGCCCTACTAGCGGGAGCTCCTACGAGCAGTACTTC,CASSPTSGSSYEQYF
TRBV19,TRBJ1-5,.,.,TGTGCCACCAACTCACAGGGATATAGCAATCAGCCCCAGCATTTT,CATNSQGYSNQPQHF
TRBV19,TRBJ1-2,TRBD1,.,TGTGCCAGTAGGGGACAGTCAATCTATGGCTACACCTTC,CASRGQSIYGYTF
TRBV29-1,TRBJ2-2,.,.,TGCAGCGTTGCGAGGACAACGAACACCGGGGAGCTGTTTTTT,CSVARTTNTGELFF
TRBV4-3,TRBJ2-7,.,.,TGCGCCAGCAGCCAAGGTCGGGACTTAATGAGCGACGAGCAGTACTTC,CASSQGRDLMSDEQYF
TRBV7-2,TRBJ1-1,.,.,TGTGCCAGCAGATTATCGGCTGCGACGGGTGAAGCTTTCTTT,CASRLSAATGEAFF
TRBV4-3,TRBJ1-1,.,.,TGCGCCAGCAGCCTTACCACTAACACTGAAGCTTTCTTT,CASSLTTNTEAFF
TRBV9,TRBJ2-7,.,.,TGTGCCAGCAGCGTAGCCGACGAGCAGTACTTC,CASSVADEQYF
TRBV7-2,TRBJ2-7,TRBD2,.,TGTGCCAGCAGCCTAGTTAGCGGGGACTCCTACGAGCAGTACTTC,CASSLVSGDSYEQYF
TRBV4-1,TRBJ1-2,TRBD1,once,TGCGCCAGCAGCCAAAGGACAGGGGGCGCCGGAGCTAACTATGGCTACACCTTC,CASSQRTGGAGANYGYTF
TRBV6-4,TRBJ1-2,.,once,TGTGCCAGCAGGGAGGTGGGCTACACCTTC,CASREVGYTF
TRBV2,TRBJ1-5,TRBD1,.,TGTGCCAGCAGTGAGATGGGACAGCGCTATCAGCCCCAGCATTTT,CASSEMGQRYQPQHF
TRBV5-8,TRBJ2-1,TRBD2,.,TGTGCCAGCAGCCCCACTAGCGGGAGCTACAATGAGCAGTTCTTC,CASSPTSGSYNEQFF
TRBV6-5,TRBJ2-1,TRBD1,.,TGTGCCAGCAGTTACACGACAGGGTTTGAGCAGTTCTTC,CASSYTTGFEQFF
TRBV23-1,TRBJ2-7,TRBD2,once,TGCGCCAGCAGTCAATCTAGCGGGAGGCGCGACTCCTACGAGCAGTACTTC,CASSQSSGRRDSYEQYF
TRBV12-5,TRBJ2-5,.,.,TGTGCTAGTGGTTCCTCGGGACAAGAGACCCAGTACTTC,CASGSSGQETQYF
TRBV28,TRBJ1-4,.,.,TGTGCCAGCAGTCGGAGGGGCGCTCTGAATGAAAAACTGTTTTTT,CASSRRGALNEKLFF
TRBV27,TRBJ2-2,.,.,TGTGCCAGCAGTTTAGGGCAACTCCCCGGGGAGCTGTTTTTT,CASSLGQLPGELFF
TRBV5-1,TRBJ2-7,TRBD2,.,TGCGCCAGCAGCTTTTCTAGCGGGGTGCCGTCCGAGCAGTACTTC,CASSFSSGVPSEQYF
TRBV7-2,TRBJ2-1,.,.,TGTGCCAGCAGCTTAGATGGACAGTTCTACAATGAGCAGTTCTTC,CASSLDGQFYNEQFF
TRBV6-1,TRBJ2-7,TRBD2,.,TGTGCCAGCAGTGAACAGGCCGGGACTAGCGGGAGTCGGTTGTACTTC,CASSEQAGTSGSRLYF
TRBV5-6,TRBJ2-2,TRBD2,few,TGTGCCAGCATCACGGCTAGCGGGAGGGCCGGGACCGGGGAGCTGTTTTTT,CASITASGRAGTGELFF
TRBV7-9,TRBJ2-1,.,few,TGTGCCAGCAGCTTATACGGGAGCTCCTACAATGAGCAGTTCTTC,CASSLYGSSYNEQFF
TRBV15,TRBJ1-2,.,once,TGTGCCACCAGCAGGGAAGGGATGGGGGGTGGCTACACCTTC,CATSREGMGGGYTF
TRBV19,TRBJ1-1,TRBD1,once,TGTGCCAGTAGTATAGAGGGAACAGGGGGCAGTGAAGCTTTCTTT,CASSIEGTGGSEAFF
TRBV29-1,TRBJ1-2,.,few,TGCAGCGTCCGGGAGGGCCCCTACTATGGCTACACCTTC,CSVREGPYYGYTF
TRBV27,TRBJ2-1,TRBD2,.,TGTGCCAGCAGTATATCTAGCGGGAGGGCCTCTGAGCAGTTCTTC,CASSISSGRASEQFF